This entry is about one TCR beta chain. Looked up from germline, CDR1 is WNHNN and CDR2 is SYGVQD (reference sequence). The CDR3 runs 12 residues. Trimming took 3 bases from V and 8 from J, leaving 10 bases between them. The data derive from a study of control samples from healthy donors and cancer patients. Only in-frame clones appear in the TCRdb table, and some are missing; sequencing was by immunoSEQ multiplex PCR. The sample shows roughly 120,000 clones, around 96% of them seen only once. What was sequenced was blood. The receptor's source is a man aged 30 to 39 in good health. The rearrangement links TRBV10-1 to TRBJ1-2, with D possibly TRBD1 on 5 matching bases. CDR3: CASSDAWGGYTF. CDR3 DNA: TGCGCCAGCAGTGATGCCTGGGGCGGCTACACCTTC.